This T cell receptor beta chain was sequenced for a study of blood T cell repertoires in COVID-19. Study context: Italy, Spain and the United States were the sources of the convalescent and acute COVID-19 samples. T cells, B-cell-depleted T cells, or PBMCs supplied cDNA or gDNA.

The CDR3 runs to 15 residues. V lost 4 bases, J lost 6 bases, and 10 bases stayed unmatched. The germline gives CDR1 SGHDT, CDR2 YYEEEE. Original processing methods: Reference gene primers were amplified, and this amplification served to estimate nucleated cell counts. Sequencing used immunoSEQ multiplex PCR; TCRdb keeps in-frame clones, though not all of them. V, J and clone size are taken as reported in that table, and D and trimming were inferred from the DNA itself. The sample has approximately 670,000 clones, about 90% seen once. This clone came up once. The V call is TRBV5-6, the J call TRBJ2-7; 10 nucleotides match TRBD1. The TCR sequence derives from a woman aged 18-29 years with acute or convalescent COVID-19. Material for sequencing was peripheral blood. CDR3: CASSGVGTGVSEQYF. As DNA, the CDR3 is TGTGCCAGCAGCGGTGTGGGGACAGGGGTATCCGAGCAGTACTTC.